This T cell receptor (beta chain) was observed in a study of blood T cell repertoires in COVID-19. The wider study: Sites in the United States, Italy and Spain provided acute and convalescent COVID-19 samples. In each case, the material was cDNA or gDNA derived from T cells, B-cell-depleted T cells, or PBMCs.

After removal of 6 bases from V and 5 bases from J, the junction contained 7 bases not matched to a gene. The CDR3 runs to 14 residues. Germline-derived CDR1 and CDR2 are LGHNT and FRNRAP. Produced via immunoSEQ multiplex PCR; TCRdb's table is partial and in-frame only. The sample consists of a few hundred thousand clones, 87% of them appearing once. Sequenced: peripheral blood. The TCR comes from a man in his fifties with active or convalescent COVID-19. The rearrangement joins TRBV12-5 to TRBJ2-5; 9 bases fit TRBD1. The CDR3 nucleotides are TGTGCTAGTGGCCCGACAGGGGGAAGGGAGACCCAGTACTTC. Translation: CASGPTGGRETQYF.